These T cell receptor beta chains were read from a single sample in a study of chemoradiotherapy in HPV16-positive cancers. Generated by immunoSEQ multiplex PCR, the TCRdb table keeps only in-frame clones and is missing some. The table lists about 21,000 clones, about 87% of them singletons. The specimen comprised blood, sampled from a patient who underwent chemoradiotherapy. The receptors shown here come from a human donor with HPV-associated anogenital cancer. Each CDR3 is given with its conserved first and last residue.

v_call cdr3_aa
TRBV5-1 CASSHRGQTTGELFF
TRBV6-5 CASRTGTAVTGELFF
TRBV18 CASSPVPSGRVREQYF
TRBV7-9 CASSLLVHEQFF
TRBV27 CASSLGQGARLGTEAFF
TRBV19 CASSPPGARGMNTEAFF
TRBV28 CASSTPPGLAVTYEQYF
TRBV18 CASSPGGDGANVLTF
TRBV19 CASRGRATYNEQFF
TRBV7-2 CASSLQSLVAGTEAFF
TRBV6-1 CASSEPGDASYEQYF